This T cell receptor beta chain was sequenced during a study of blood T cell repertoires in COVID-19. The germline V and J ends were trimmed by 5 bases and 2 bases, with 15 bases remaining between them. Germline CDR1 reads SGHVS; CDR2 reads FNYEAQ. There are 15 residues in the CDR3. Data came from immunoSEQ multiplex PCR; TCRdb stores just in-frame clones and leaves some out. The table lists some 88,000 clones, around 93% of them singletons. Sequenced: peripheral blood. This clonotype was obtained from a human donor with active COVID-19. The donor label of this sample is uncertain. V usage is TRBV7-6 and J usage is TRBJ1-1; possible D gene TRBD1, 6 bases. The CDR3 coding sequence is TGTGCCAGCAGCGACCGGGGGGCGCCCAACACTGAAGCTTTCTTT. Translating gives CASSDRGAPNTEAFF.